These 28 T cell receptor beta chains were sequenced from one sample in a study of T cell changes during pregnancy in multiple sclerosis. Libraries were prepared by immunoSEQ multiplex PCR; TCRdb keeps only in-frame clonotypes and omits some of them. The sample yields approximately 66,000 clones, roughly nine tenths seen once. Material: CD8+ T cells from peripheral blood mononuclear cells, obtained before pregnancy. These receptors originate from a female donor with multiple sclerosis, enrolled in a pregnancy study.

This clone was seen only once. The chain combines TRBV2 with TRBJ2-1; D might be TRBD2 (5 bases). CDR3 length: 13 residues. V was cut by 9 bases and J by 6 bases, with 15 bases left in between. Germline V gene sequence: CDR1 SNHLY, CDR2 FYNNEI. The CDR3, as DNA: TGTGCCAGGGGAGCGGTGAATACCAATGAGCAGTTCTTC. This gives the protein CARGAVNTNEQFF.

This clone showed up just once. The CDR3 nucleotides read TGTGCCAGTAGTATAGATTTAGAGAGGACATTCATGAACACTGAAGCTTTCTTT. As protein: CASSIDLERTFMNTEAFF. This chain joins TRBV19 and TRBJ1-1, with D maybe TRBD1 (5 bases). CDR3 length: 18 amino acids. The V end was cut by 0 bases, the J end by 0 bases, with 17 bases between. Germline loops: CDR1 LNHDA, CDR2 SQIVND (reference sequence).

The rearrangement uses TRBV5-1 and TRBJ2-5; 10 positions agree with TRBD2. Germline CDR1 is SGHRS and CDR2 is YFSETQ. J lost 4 bases, V lost 4 bases, and 28 bases had no gene match. This CDR3 has 22 amino acids. The CDR3 coding sequence is TGCGCCAGCAGCCCCCCGCAAAGCCACCCTAGCGGGGGTCTGCAAAGAAGAGAGACCCAGTACTTC. Translation: CASSPPQSHPSGGLQRRETQYF. Drawing the rest from reference TRBV5-1 and TRBJ2-5, the complete variable domain is KAGVTQTPRYLIKTRGQQVTLSCSPISGHRSVSWYQQTPGQGLQFLFEYFSETQRNKGNFPGRFSGRQFSNSRSEMNVSTLELGDSALYLCASSPPQSHPSGGLQRRETQYFGPGTRLLVL.

The chain combines TRBV27 with TRBJ1-2; weak D call: TRBD1 (6 bases). V lost 0 bases to trimming and J lost 8 bases, with 16 bases between them. CDR1 and CDR2 (germline): MNHEY, SMNVEV (reference sequence). The CDR3 runs 15 residues. The CDR3 DNA reads TGTGCCAGCAGTTTATCGGGGGGGGCGGAAGGAGGCTACACCTTC. Residues: CASSLSGGAEGGYTF.

CDR3 amino acids: CSVGEGTEAFF. CDR3 DNA sequence: TGCAGCGTGGGGGAGGGCACTGAAGCTTTCTTT. The chain combines TRBV29-1 with TRBJ1-1, with D possibly matching TRBD1 (5 bases). With 6 bases removed from V and 4 bases from J, the gap between germline ends came to 9 bases. Germline assignment: CDR1 SQVTM and CDR2 ANQGSEA. The CDR3 sequence is 11 residues long.

The V call is TRBV7-3, the J call TRBJ2-1, with 8 positions matching TRBD2. The trim removed 6 bases at V and 7 bases at J, leaving 11 bases unmatched. CDR3 length equals 15 residues. From germline, CDR1 is SGHTA and CDR2 FQGTGA. In DNA form, the CDR3 reads TGTGCCAGCAGTCACGATCTAGCGGGCATAAATGAGCAGTTCTTC. Its translation: CASSHDLAGINEQFF.

This clone was seen just once. The chain couples TRBV5-1 to TRBJ2-3; 8 positions match TRBD2. CDR1 SGHRS and CDR2 YFSETQ come from the germline V gene. CDR3 length: 15 amino acids. With V trimmed by 1 base and J by 1 base, 2 bases remained unmatched. The CDR3 spells CASSLWRGGTDTQYF. The CDR3, as DNA: TGCGCCAGCAGCTTGTGGCGGGGGGGCACAGATACGCAGTATTTT.

Comment on this clone: One end of the junction fails to match germline, which may point to a read error. The V gene is TRBV6-1, the J gene TRBJ1-6, with TRBD1 identical over 8 bases. CDR1 and CDR2 from the germline V gene are MNHNS and SASEGT. There are 18 residues in the CDR3. The CDR3 loop is CASSELIQGENHNLPLHF. The CDR3 nucleotides read TGTGCCAGCAGTGAATTAATACAGGGGGAAAACCATAATTTACCCCTCCACTTT.

The V gene is TRBV5-8, the J gene TRBJ1-2; 7 nucleotides line up with TRBD1. The germline gives CDR1 SGHTS, CDR2 YDEGEE. J lost 6 bases, V lost 4 bases, and 6 bases had no gene match. The CDR3 runs 13 residues. The CDR3 is CASSPTGFNGYTF. CDR3 nucleotides: TGTGCCAGCAGCCCGACAGGGTTTAATGGCTACACCTTC.

The gene calls are TRBV9 and TRBJ2-3; 9 bases fit TRBD1. The junction had 5 bases not matched to a gene; V was cut back by 0 bases and J by 3 bases. The CDR3 totals 16 residues. The germline V gene has CDR1 SGDLS and CDR2 YYNGEE. The CDR3 sequence: CASSVARDRVTDTQYF. CDR3 in DNA: TGTGCCAGCAGCGTAGCACGGGACAGGGTGACAGATACGCAGTATTTT. The full variable domain, its missing parts supplied by reference TRBV9 and TRBJ2-3, is DSGVTQTPKHLITATGQRVTLRCSPRSGDLSVYWYQQSLDQGLQFLIQYYNGEERAKGNILERFSAQQFPDLHSELNLSSLELGDSALYFCASSVARDRVTDTQYFGPGTRLTVL.

This clone has only one observation. The chain recombines TRBV9 with TRBJ2-3, with 7 bases lining up with TRBD2. V trimming: 0 bases; J trimming: 0 bases; junction bases outside the gene matches: 4. Looked up from germline, CDR1 is SGDLS and CDR2 is YYNGEE. There are 16 residues in the CDR3. CDR3 nucleotide sequence: TGTGCCAGCAGCGTAGAGGGAGCGGGGAGCACAGATACGCAGTATTTT. Its protein is CASSVEGAGSTDTQYF.

The chain recombines TRBV29-1 with TRBJ2-7; TRBD1 matches at 7 bases. CDR1 and CDR2 from the germline V gene are SQVTM and ANQGSEA. V shed 8 bases and J 0 bases; nucleotides not matched to a gene: 7. This CDR3 comprises 13 residues. As DNA, the CDR3 is TGCAGCACCTGGGACAGCCTCTCCTACGAGCAGTACTTC. Encoded protein: CSTWDSLSYEQYF.

The rearrangement links TRBV2 to TRBJ2-3, with TRBD2 as a possible D gene (7 bases). CDR3 size: 17 residues. The germline V gene encodes CDR1 SNHLY and CDR2 FYNNEI. V lost 4 bases to trimming and J lost 3 bases, with 20 bases between them. The CDR3 nucleotides are TGTGCCAGCAGTGTCTTCGAGGGGGGGGGTGGTACAGATACGCAGTATTTT. As protein: CASSVFEGGGGTDTQYF.

This sequence joins TRBV11-2 and TRBJ2-1; D is perhaps TRBD2 (6 bases). Trimming took off 2 bases at V and 7 bases at J, with 12 bases between the two ends. The CDR3 extends over 14 amino acids. Germline CDR1 is SGHAT and CDR2 is FQNNGV. CDR3 nucleotide sequence: TGTGCCAGCAGCTTATTCGGAGGGCGTAATGAGCAGTTCTTC. This encodes CASSLFGGRNEQFF.

About this clone: Germline is not matched at one junction end, which may reflect a read error. V gene TRBV7-7 combines with J gene TRBJ2-1; TRBD2 matches 8 bases. There are 15 residues in the CDR3. Germline values: CDR1 SSHAT, CDR2 FNYEAQ (reference sequence). CDR3 residues: CASSRQRGLVDEQFF. The CDR3, as DNA: TGTGCTAGCAGCCGACAGCGGGGACTAGTCGATGAGCAGTTCTTC.

This chain uses TRBV7-2 with TRBJ1-5; 7 bases map to TRBD1. Germline V gives CDR1 SGHTA, CDR2 FQGNSA. The CDR3 runs to 15 residues. V was pared by 3 bases and J by 3 bases, with 5 bases of the junction left unmatched. CDR3 sequence (DNA): TGTGCCAGCAGCTTGACCGGGACAGACAATCAGCCCCAGCATTTT. Translating it yields CASSLTGTDNQPQHF.

J is TRBJ2-1 and V is TRBV18, with a tentative D call TRBD1 (6 bases). V lost 6 bases and J 2 bases, leaving 26 bases between the germline ends. Germline V gives CDR1 KGHSH, CDR2 LQKENI. The length of the CDR3 is 19 residues. The CDR3 DNA sequence: TGTGCCAGCTCGCGCAACAGGGCTAATACAGGGATCCCCTACAATGAGCAGTTCTTC. Translation: CASSRNRANTGIPYNEQFF.

The chain recombines TRBV4-1 with TRBJ2-3, with 8 nucleotides matching TRBD2. The V gene end was trimmed by 0 bases and the J gene end by 2 bases; junction bases not matched to a gene: 10. Germline CDR1 reads MGHRA; CDR2 reads YSYEKL. The CDR3 loop spans 18 amino acids. The DNA of the CDR3 is TGCGCCAGCAGCCAAGACGCGGCGGGGGGCACAAACACAGATACGCAGTATTTT. Translated, it gives CASSQDAAGGTNTDTQYF.

This chain uses TRBV19 with TRBJ1-5, with D uncertain. This CDR3 comprises 15 residues. Germline loops: CDR1 LNHDA, CDR2 SQIVND (reference sequence). V was shortened by 4 bases and J by 1 base, with 11 bases between the two germline ends. This chain's CDR3 is CASSTSTGSNQPQHF. CDR3 DNA: TGTGCCAGTAGTACTTCGACTGGGAGCAATCAGCCCCAGCATTTT.

The chain employs TRBV27 and TRBJ2-7; D remains unclear. Germline-derived CDR1 and CDR2 are MNHEY and SMNVEV (reference sequence). This CDR3 region has 14 residues. The V end lost 2 bases, the J end lost 2 bases, and 10 bases lay between the germline ends. DNA of the CDR3: TGTGCCAGCAGTTTAACACTACCCACCTACGAGCAGTACTTC. Its translation: CASSLTLPTYEQYF.

For the CDR3, the DNA is TGCAGCGTTGAAGAGCCGACAGGGGGTTATGGCTACACCTTC. It specifies CSVEEPTGGYGYTF. V usage is TRBV29-1 and J usage is TRBJ1-2; 9 nucleotides align to TRBD1. In germline, CDR1 is SQVTM, CDR2 ANQGSEA. The CDR3 spans 14 residues. V trimming: 0 bases; J trimming: 5 bases; junction bases outside the gene matches: 4. Combining the CDR3 with reference TRBV29-1 and TRBJ1-2 gives the whole variable domain SAVISQKPSRDICQRGTSLTIQCQVDSQVTMMFWYRQQPGQSLTLIATANQGSEATYESGFVIDKFPISRPNLTFSTLTVSNMSPEDSSIYLCSVEEPTGGYGYTFGSGTRLTVV.

The V gene is TRBV5-6, the J gene TRBJ1-5; TRBD1 matches 7 bases. There are 13 residues in the CDR3. V was pared by 4 bases and J by 11 bases, with 9 bases of the junction left unmatched. Germline V gene data show CDR1 as SGHDT and CDR2 as YYEEEE. The CDR3 is CASSQGGSGAQHF. CDR3 in DNA: TGTGCCAGCAGCCAGGGGGGCTCGGGAGCCCAGCATTTT.

This clone appeared once. The J gene is TRBJ1-1, the V gene TRBV27, with D unclear. V was clipped by 5 bases and J by 1 base, with 8 bases between them. The germline V gene has CDR1 MNHEY and CDR2 SMNVEV (reference sequence). The CDR3 length is 13 residues. CDR3 region: CASSPRSNTEAFF. CDR3 coding DNA: TGTGCCAGCAGTCCCCGGTCGAACACTGAAGCTTTCTTT.

The chain is built from TRBV5-4 and TRBJ2-5; 8 nucleotides line up with TRBD1. Germline loops: CDR1 SGHNT, CDR2 YYREEE (reference sequence). The CDR3 covers 16 residues. Trimming removed 0 bases from V and 5 bases from J; junction bases left unmatched: 9. CDR3 region: CASSLEWTGLSETQYF. The CDR3 bases are TGTGCCAGCAGCTTGGAGTGGACAGGGCTCTCTGAGACCCAGTACTTC.

This rearrangement joins TRBV9 to TRBJ2-7, with D perhaps TRBD1 (5 bases). Per germline, CDR1 SGDLS and CDR2 YYNGEE. Deletions cut 3 bases from V and 5 bases from J, with 6 bases between. This CDR3 contains 11 residues. CDR3 loop: CASSAGNEQYF. The DNA for the CDR3 is TGTGCCAGCAGCGCAGGGAACGAGCAGTACTTC.

The chain combines TRBV5-1 with TRBJ1-1; D gene ambiguous. V was shortened by 2 bases and J by 2 bases, with 10 bases between the two germline ends. The CDR3 totals 14 residues. Germline CDR1 is SGHRS and CDR2 is YFSETQ. The CDR3 nucleotides read TGCGCCAGCAGCTTTTGGCAGGCTAACACTGAAGCTTTCTTT. It codes for CASSFWQANTEAFF.

The chain recombines TRBV5-6 with TRBJ1-2; 10 nucleotides line up with TRBD1. Germline V gene lookup returns CDR1 SGHDT and CDR2 YYEEEE. The V gene end was trimmed by 2 bases and the J gene end by 4 bases; junction bases not matched to a gene: 8. This CDR3 spans 16 amino acids. The CDR3 nucleotides are TGTGCCAGCAGCTTAGGGGACAGGGGATCCTCCTATGGCTACACCTTC. The encoded protein is CASSLGDRGSSYGYTF. Full variable domain (outside the CDR3, taken from reference TRBV5-6 and TRBJ1-2): DAGVTQSPTHLIKTRGQQVTLRCSPKSGHDTVSWYQQALGQGPQFIFQYYEEEERQRGNFPDRFSGHQFPNYSSELNVNALLLGDSALYLCASSLGDRGSSYGYTFGSGTRLTVV.

This chain links TRBV6-1 with TRBJ1-3; the D gene is possibly TRBD1 (5 bases). V was pared by 5 bases and J by 0 bases, with 8 bases between. The CDR3 covers 14 residues. Germline CDR1 MNHNS, CDR2 SASEGT. The chain's CDR3 is CASSPGISGNTIYF. CDR3 nucleotides: TGTGCCAGCAGTCCAGGGATCTCTGGAAACACCATATATTTT.